This T cell receptor (beta chain) is drawn from a study of cytomegalovirus exposure and HLA in healthy donors. Study-wide points: A few of the chains that were CMV-associated were confirmed in vitro to be specific for CMV antigens.

As regards this clone: The antigen is unknown.

Amplification used 60 Vbeta primers and 13 Jbeta primers. Assay: immunoSEQ multiplex PCR; the TCRdb copy retains only in-frame clones and omits some. The data show 100,000 to 120,000 clones, with about 78% seen just once and around 1.2% held by the top ten. CDR1 is SGHKS, CDR2 YYEKEE, per germline (reference sequence). V was clipped by 4 bases and J by 0 bases, with 16 bases between them. CDR3 length: 16 residues. The TCR was taken from a man aged 30 to 39 in good health and CMV-seronegative. Source material: PBMCs. The chain joins TRBV5-5 to TRBJ1-1; unclear D gene. DNA of the CDR3: TGTGCCAGCAGCATACTATCCGGTTCTATGAACACTGAAGCTTTCTTT. Residues: CASSILSGSMNTEAFF.